One and the same sample provided the 17 T cell receptor beta chains below, sequenced in a study of long-term antiretroviral therapy in people with HIV. An immunoSEQ assay, version v3.0, was performed at survey level. Measured with immunoSEQ multiplex PCR; TCRdb has only the in-frame clones, and not every one. The sample carries some 20,000 clones, over 80% recorded once. Specimen: unsorted PBMCs, collected 1.2 years after starting antiretroviral therapy. The receptors shown here come from a woman in her thirties or forties with HIV.

This rearrangement joins TRBV18 to TRBJ2-2, with D uncertain. CDR3 length: 13 residues. V lost 1 base and J 6 bases, leaving 6 bases between the germline ends. CDR1 and CDR2 (germline): KGHSH, LQKENI. The CDR3 DNA sequence: TGTGCCAGCTCACCACTAGTCCCCGGGGAGCTGTTTTTT. Translated: CASSPLVPGELFF.

In this sample, this clone turned up a few times. The genes are TRBV11-1 and TRBJ2-3; 9 nucleotides agree with TRBD2. The V gene end was trimmed by 8 bases and the J gene end by 2 bases; junction bases not matched to a gene: 5. CDR3 length: 14 residues. CDR1 and CDR2 (germline): SGHAT, FQDESV (reference sequence). The CDR3 is CASFSGSITDTQYF. DNA of the CDR3: TGTGCCAGCTTTAGCGGGAGTATCACAGATACGCAGTATTTT. Drawing the rest from reference TRBV11-1 and TRBJ2-3, the complete variable domain is EAEVAQSPRYKITEKSQAVAFWCDPISGHATLYWYRQILGQGPELLVQFQDESVVDDSQLPKDRFSAERLKGVDSTLKIQPAELGDSAMYLCASFSGSITDTQYFGPGTRLTVL.

The V and J genes are TRBV5-1 and TRBJ2-5; 7 bases map to TRBD2. From germline, CDR1 is SGHRS and CDR2 YFSETQ. The CDR3 totals 15 residues. After removal of 4 bases from V and 2 bases from J, the junction contained 8 bases not matched to a gene. The CDR3 protein is CASSPIGTTQETQYF. In nucleotides, the CDR3 is TGCGCCAGCAGCCCCATCGGGACTACACAAGAGACCCAGTACTTC.

A note on this clone: Within the sample, other DNA sequences also encode this same CDR3. V is TRBV10-3 and J is TRBJ2-5; 8 bases match TRBD1. Germline CDR1 reads ENHRY; CDR2 reads SYGVKD. The CDR3 covers 14 residues. Trimming took 4 bases from V and 5 from J; bases not matched to a gene: 6. As DNA, the CDR3 is TGTGCCATCAGTGTTCGACAGGGGCAGGAGACCCAGTACTTC. Its translation is CAISVRQGQETQYF.

A few counts support this clone. The gene calls are TRBV7-9 and TRBJ1-2, with a possible D match to TRBD1 (6 bases). Trimming cost V 0 bases and J 12 bases, with 26 bases left between them. There are 17 residues in the CDR3. Germline assignment: CDR1 SEHNR and CDR2 FQNEAQ (reference sequence). CDR3 DNA sequence: TGTGCCAGCAGCTTAGCGCATACTGGACAGTTAAGCGGCGGGCACACCTTC. Protein product: CASSLAHTGQLSGGHTF.

This clone was picked up a small number of times. The chain uses TRBV15 and TRBJ2-5, with 10 bases that match TRBD2. The CDR3 runs 15 residues. Germline values: CDR1 LNHNV, CDR2 YYDKDF (reference sequence). Losses at the gene ends were 1 base for V and 3 bases for J; bases not matched to a gene: 2. The chain's CDR3 is CATSRATSGKETQYF. CDR3 DNA sequence: TGTGCCACCAGCAGAGCAACTAGCGGGAAAGAGACCCAGTACTTC.

This chain joins TRBV11-2 and TRBJ2-3; TRBD2 matches 7 bases. V lost 5 bases, J lost 2 bases, and 4 bases stayed unmatched. The CDR3 is made up of 14 amino acids. Germline-derived CDR1 and CDR2 are SGHAT and FQNNGV. The DNA of the CDR3 is TGTGCCAGCAGCCCAGGACTAGTCACAGATACGCAGTATTTT. This codes for CASSPGLVTDTQYF.

About this clone itself: The junction differs from germline at one of its ends, possibly a read error. The rearrangement joins TRBV6-5 to TRBJ1-4, with TRBD1 matching over 10 bases. Germline values: CDR1 MNHEY, CDR2 SVGAGI. The CDR3 is 15 residues long. In DNA form, the CDR3 reads TGTGCCAGCAGCTACTCCGACAGGGGGCTCGGAAAACTGTTTTTT. Amino acids: CASSYSDRGLGKLFF.

This sequence joins TRBV5-1 and TRBJ1-1, with a tentative D call TRBD1 (6 bases). V was pared by 2 bases and J by 0 bases, with 11 bases between. The CDR3 loop spans 15 amino acids. Germline lookup yields CDR1 SGHRS and CDR2 YFSETQ. The chain's CDR3 is CASSFGGDMNTEAFF. DNA for the CDR3: TGCGCCAGCAGCTTTGGGGGGGACATGAACACTGAAGCTTTCTTT.

V usage is TRBV5-4 and J usage is TRBJ2-1; D call uncertain. Deletions cut 0 bases from V and 0 bases from J, with 10 bases between. CDR1 SGHNT and CDR2 YYREEE come from the germline V gene (reference sequence). The CDR3 covers 16 residues. The CDR3 DNA follows: TGTGCCAGCAGCTTGGGGCAGAGAGGCTCCTACAATGAGCAGTTCTTC. It translates to CASSLGQRGSYNEQFF. The variable domain in full, with the rest retrieved from reference TRBV5-4 and TRBJ2-1, is ETGVTQSPTHLIKTRGQQVTLRCSSQSGHNTVSWYQQALGQGPQFIFQYYREEENGRGNFPPRFSGLQFPNYSSELNVNALELDDSALYLCASSLGQRGSYNEQFFGPGTRLTVL.

This sequence joins TRBV7-2 and TRBJ1-1; TRBD1 is a possible D gene (5 bases). V was cut by 2 bases and J by 0 bases, with 13 bases left in between. The germline CDR1 and CDR2 sequences are SGHTA and FQGNSA. This CDR3 is 16 amino acids long. The CDR3 DNA reads as TGTGCCAGCAGCTTACCAGGACAAGGAGTGAACACTGAAGCTTTCTTT. Amino acids: CASSLPGQGVNTEAFF.

This chain links TRBV5-5 with TRBJ2-7; D ambiguous. The V gene lost 3 bases and the J gene lost 2 bases, with 15 bases spanning the gap. The CDR3 extends over 15 amino acids. Germline V gives CDR1 SGHKS, CDR2 YYEKEE (reference sequence). Here the CDR3 DNA reads TGTGCCAGCAGCTCCGCCGTTGGTACCCCCTACGAGCAGTACTTC. It encodes CASSSAVGTPYEQYF.

The chain links TRBV5-1 to TRBJ2-1, with 9 positions matching TRBD2. CDR1 is SGHRS, CDR2 YFSETQ, per germline. The CDR3 sequence is 16 residues long. The junction had 13 bases not matched to a gene; V was cut back by 5 bases and J by 7 bases. In nucleotides, the CDR3 is TGCGCCAGCAGTTTTGGGGCTAGCGGGGTGTTTAATGAGCAGTTCTTC. Translation gives CASSFGASGVFNEQFF.

In this sample, this clone turned up a few times. The chain couples TRBV6-8 to TRBJ1-5, with TRBD1 identical over 7 bases. Germline lookup yields CDR1 MNHGY and CDR2 SAAAGT. V shed 2 bases and J 3 bases; nucleotides not matched to a gene: 7. This CDR3 spans 16 amino acids. CDR3 sequence (DNA): TGTGCCAGCAGTTACAGGGGACAGCAGAACAATCAGCCCCAGCATTTT. It translates to CASSYRGQQNNQPQHF.

The sample holds one count of this clone. The chain employs TRBV18 and TRBJ1-1; D is unclear. Trimming pared 3 bases from V and 5 bases from J, leaving 16 bases between. There are 15 residues in the CDR3. The germline CDR1 and CDR2 sequences are KGHSH and LQKENI. Written as DNA, the CDR3 is TGTGCCAGCTCACCGTGGGTGGGCTGGGAAACTGAAGCTTTCTTT. It translates to CASSPWVGWETEAFF.

V is TRBV19 and J is TRBJ2-5, with D tentatively TRBD1 (6 bases). Germline CDR1 reads LNHDA; CDR2 reads SQIVND (reference sequence). V gave up 6 bases and J gave up 5 bases, with 16 bases separating them. The CDR3 is 14 amino acids. Here the CDR3 reads CASRGQQGGETQYF. The CDR3 nucleotides read TGTGCCAGTAGGGGGCAACAGGGCGGGGAGACCCAGTACTTC. The whole variable domain, filled in from reference TRBV19 and TRBJ2-5, reads DGGITQSPKYLFRKEGQNVTLSCEQNLNHDAMYWYRQDPGQGLRLIYYSQIVNDFQKGDIAEGYSVSREKKESFPLTVTSAQKNPTAFYLCASRGQQGGETQYFGPGTRLLVL.

The V and J genes are TRBV29-1 and TRBJ2-1; the match to TRBD1 covers 9 bases. J gave up 0 bases and V 4 bases, and 4 bases lay outside the gene matches. The CDR3 has 15 amino acids. The V gene's germline CDR1 is SQVTM and CDR2 ANQGSEA. In DNA form, the CDR3 reads TGCAGCGTTGTGGGGACAGGGAGCTCCTACAATGAGCAGTTCTTC. This encodes CSVVGTGSSYNEQFF.